Below, 7 T cell receptor beta chains from the same sample are listed, as sequenced in a study of blood T cell repertoires in COVID-19. Produced via immunoSEQ multiplex PCR; TCRdb's table is partial and in-frame only. The table has a few hundred thousand clones, roughly 80% seen once. The sequencing sample was made of peripheral blood. The receptors come from a woman aged 18-29 years with acute or convalescent COVID-19.

This clone was picked up a small number of times. The rearrangement uses TRBV7-2 and TRBJ1-5; 7 bases match TRBD1. The germline V gene encodes CDR1 SGHTA and CDR2 FQGNSA. Trimming cost V 5 bases and J 6 bases; bases outside gene matches: 10. This CDR3 spans 15 amino acids. CDR3 in amino acids: CASSEGAQRGQPQHF. The CDR3 coding sequence is TGTGCCAGCAGCGAGGGGGCGCAAAGAGGTCAGCCCCAGCATTTT.

The chain carries TRBV6-5 and TRBJ2-7; tentative D call: TRBD2 (5 bases). V gave up 6 bases and J gave up 4 bases, with 19 bases separating them. Germline V CDR1 and CDR2: MNHEY, SVGAGI. The CDR3 is 15 residues long. The CDR3 sequence is CASRRRGLDSYEQYF. CDR3 nucleotide sequence: TGTGCCAGCAGAAGAAGAGGACTGGATTCATACGAGCAGTACTTC.

The chain is built from TRBV7-3 and TRBJ1-1; D ambiguous. The CDR3 consists of 14 residues. The ends were cut back, 5 bases at V and 5 bases at J, with 15 bases in the middle. The germline gives CDR1 SGHTA, CDR2 FQGTGA. This chain's CDR3 is CASSPTGRGTEAFF. CDR3 in DNA: TGTGCCAGCAGCCCCACCGGTCGGGGTACTGAAGCTTTCTTT.

V is TRBV14 and J is TRBJ1-5; tentative D call: TRBD1 (5 bases). From germline, CDR1 is SGHDN and CDR2 FVKESK. The CDR3 is 13 residues long. V gave up 7 bases and J gave up 4 bases, with 11 bases separating them. The CDR3 bases are TGTGCCAGCAATGGGGGAGGGAATCAGCCCCAGCATTTT. Translation: CASNGGGNQPQHF.

This chain connects TRBV6-1 to TRBJ2-1, with D possibly being TRBD1 (6 bases). The germline gives CDR1 MNHNS, CDR2 SASEGT. The CDR3 totals 17 residues. Trimming shortened V by 3 bases and J by 0 bases, and 15 bases separated the two germline ends. This CDR3 is CASSEYRDLYSYNEQFF. In DNA, the CDR3 is TGTGCCAGCAGTGAGTACAGGGACCTTTACTCCTACAATGAGCAGTTCTTC.

The rearrangement joins TRBV5-4 to TRBJ2-2, with TRBD2 matching 8 bases. Germline assignment: CDR1 SGHNT and CDR2 YYREEE (reference sequence). CDR3 length: 16 residues. The V and J ends lost 0 bases and 4 bases, in that order; junction bases with no gene match: 5. CDR3 sequence reads: CASSLGGLAGTGELFF. The CDR3 nucleotides read TGTGCCAGCAGCTTGGGGGGTCTAGCGGGCACCGGGGAGCTGTTTTTT.

The chain links TRBV2 to TRBJ1-4, with D uncertain. Germline loops: CDR1 SNHLY, CDR2 FYNNEI. The CDR3 is made up of 16 amino acids. V was pared by 8 bases and J by 0 bases, with 16 bases between. The CDR3 nucleotides are TGTGCCAGCGTTCCCAGAGGGCTCACAACTAATGAAAAACTGTTTTTT. Its translation is CASVPRGLTTNEKLFF.